The T cell receptor beta chain described here comes from a study of blood T cell repertoires in COVID-19. At the level of the study: Collection of acute and convalescent COVID-19 samples took place in the United States, Italy and Spain. The cDNA or gDNA used as material had been derived from T cells, B-cell-depleted T cells, or PBMCs.

How the authors handled the data: Researchers report that nucleated cell counts were estimated from reference gene primer amplification. Profiling relied on immunoSEQ multiplex PCR, and the TCRdb table lists in-frame clones only, not all of them. That table gives V, J and clone size, and the DNA gave D and trimming. The sample records hundreds of thousands of clones, about nine tenths being singletons. CDR3 size: 16 residues. The V end was cut by 3 bases, the J end by 2 bases, with 17 bases between. CDR1 and CDR2 (germline): SGHNT, YYREEE (reference sequence). The receptor was isolated from a woman in her twenties or thirties with active or convalescent COVID-19. The chain links TRBV5-4 to TRBJ1-2; D perhaps matches TRBD1 (5 bases). The source material was peripheral blood. CDR3 protein: CASSSAARGLNYGYTF. For the CDR3, the DNA is TGTGCCAGCAGCTCGGCCGCTAGGGGATTAAACTATGGCTACACCTTC.